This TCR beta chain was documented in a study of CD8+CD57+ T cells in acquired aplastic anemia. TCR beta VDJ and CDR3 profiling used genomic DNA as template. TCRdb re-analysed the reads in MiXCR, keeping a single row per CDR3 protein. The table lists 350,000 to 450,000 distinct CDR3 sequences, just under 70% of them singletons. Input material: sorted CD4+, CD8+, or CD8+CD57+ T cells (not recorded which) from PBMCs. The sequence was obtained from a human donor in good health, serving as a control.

The CDR3 nucleotides are TGTGCGAGTTGGGAGTTTGGGGAGGCCTACGAGCAGTACTTC. It codes for CASWEFGEAYEQYF. This chain joins TRBV25-1 and TRBJ2-7; tentative D call: TRBD2 (6 bases). This CDR3 spans 14 amino acids. The germline CDR1 and CDR2 sequences are MGHDK and SYGVNS.